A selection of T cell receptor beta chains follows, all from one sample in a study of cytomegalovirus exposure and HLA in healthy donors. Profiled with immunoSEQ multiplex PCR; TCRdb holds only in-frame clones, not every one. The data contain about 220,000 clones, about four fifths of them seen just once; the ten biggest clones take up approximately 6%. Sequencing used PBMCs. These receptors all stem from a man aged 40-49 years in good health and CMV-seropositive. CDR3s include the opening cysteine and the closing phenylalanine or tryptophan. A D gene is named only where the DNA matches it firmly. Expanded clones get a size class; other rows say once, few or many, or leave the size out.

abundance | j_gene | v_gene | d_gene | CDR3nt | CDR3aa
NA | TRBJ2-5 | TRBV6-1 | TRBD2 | TGTGCCAGCAGTGAACGAGAAGGGGGGGTAGCGGGAGGCAGAGAGACCCAGTACTTC | CASSEREGGVAGGRETQYF
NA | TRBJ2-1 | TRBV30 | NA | TGTGCCTGGAGTGTACGGGACTCATTCTCCTACAATGAGCAGTTCTTC | CAWSVRDSFSYNEQFF
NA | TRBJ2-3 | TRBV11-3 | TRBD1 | TGTGCCAGCAGCTCTCTTTGGGGACAGTCTGATACGCAGTATTTT | CASSSLWGQSDTQYF
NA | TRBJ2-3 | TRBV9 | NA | TGTGCCAGCAGCGTGAGGACAGAAGATACGCAGTATTTT | CASSVRTEDTQYF
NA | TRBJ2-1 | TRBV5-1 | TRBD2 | TGCGCCAGCAGCTTGGACGCGGGAGGGGGAGGGCAGTTCTTC | CASSLDAGGGGQFF
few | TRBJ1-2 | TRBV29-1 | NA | TGCAGCGTTGATTGGTACAGGCCCAACTATGGCTACACCTTC | CSVDWYRPNYGYTF
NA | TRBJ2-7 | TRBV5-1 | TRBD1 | TGCGCCAGCAGCTTGGCCGGGACAGATTTATACGAGCAGTACTTC | CASSLAGTDLYEQYF
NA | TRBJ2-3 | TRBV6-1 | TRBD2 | TGTGCCAGCAGTCCCGGGACTAGCCCCACAGATACGCAGTATTTT | CASSPGTSPTDTQYF
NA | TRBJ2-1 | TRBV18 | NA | TGTGCCAGCTCACCATCGAATAGCGAGCTTTTCTTC | CASSPSNSELFF
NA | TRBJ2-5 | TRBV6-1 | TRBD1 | TGTGCCAGCAGCACCACCGGGACAGGGAAGACCCAGTACTTC | CASSTTGTGKTQYF
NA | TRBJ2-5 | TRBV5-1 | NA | TGCGCCAGCAGCTGGAGGAGCCTTACGGCAACTGAGACCCAGTACTTC | CASSWRSLTATETQYF
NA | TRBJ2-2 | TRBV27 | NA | TGTGCCAGCAGTTTTCGAGGCGTATCCTTCGCGAACACCGGGGAGCTGTTTTTT | CASSFRGVSFANTGELFF
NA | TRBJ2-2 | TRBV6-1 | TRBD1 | TGTGCCAGCAGTGAAGGGACAGGGGCCTCCGGGGAGCTGTTTTTT | CASSEGTGASGELFF
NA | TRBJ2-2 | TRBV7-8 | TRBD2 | TGTGCCAGCAGCTCATTAGCGGGAGGCGGGGAGCTGTTTTTT | CASSSLAGGGELFF
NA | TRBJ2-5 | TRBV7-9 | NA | TGTGCCAGCAGCGGGGAGAACCAAGAGACCCAGTACTTC | CASSGENQETQYF
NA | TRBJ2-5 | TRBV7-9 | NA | TGTGCCAGCAGCTTCCGCATAACGGGGGAGGAGACCCAGTACTTC | CASSFRITGEETQYF
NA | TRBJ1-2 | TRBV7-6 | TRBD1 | TGTGCCAGCAGCTTAGCGGGGACAGGCCCCTATGGCTACACCTTC | CASSLAGTGPYGYTF
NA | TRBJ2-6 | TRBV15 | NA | TGTGCCACCAGCAAGGGAGCGGGCCTCTCTGGGGCCAACGTCCTGACTTTC | CATSKGAGLSGANVLTF
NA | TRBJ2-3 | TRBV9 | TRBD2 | TGTGCCAGCAGCCATAATCCGACTAGCGGGAACACAGATACGCAGTATTTT | CASSHNPTSGNTDTQYF
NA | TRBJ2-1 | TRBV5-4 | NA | TGTGCCAGCAGCTTAATTCGGGGTATAGGTGAGCAGTTCTTC | CASSLIRGIGEQFF
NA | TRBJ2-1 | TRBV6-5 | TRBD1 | TGTGCCAGCAGTTACGTGGGACAGGGCCCCCTCGGGGAGCAGTTCTTC | CASSYVGQGPLGEQFF
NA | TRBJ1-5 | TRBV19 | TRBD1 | TGTGCCAGTAGTAGCCTACAGGGGACGGGCCAGCCCCAGCATTTT | CASSSLQGTGQPQHF
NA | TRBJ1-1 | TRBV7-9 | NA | TGTGCCAGCAGCAATCCCGGGACTGAAGCTTTCTTT | CASSNPGTEAFF
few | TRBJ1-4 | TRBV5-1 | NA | TGCGCCAGCAGCTTGGCCTGGGCAGGGGAAGGTGAAAAACTGTTTTTT | CASSLAWAGEGEKLFF
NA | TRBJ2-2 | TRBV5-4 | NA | TGTGCCAGCAGGGGGCGTGGTCCGAACACCGGGGAGCTGTTTTTT | CASRGRGPNTGELFF
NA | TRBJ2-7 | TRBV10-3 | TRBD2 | TGTGCCATCAGTGAGTCGAATAGCGGGAGCTACGAGCAGTACTTC | CAISESNSGSYEQYF
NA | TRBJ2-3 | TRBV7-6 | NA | TGTGCCAGCAGCCGCGGGCCAGAGGGCCAGTATTTT | CASSRGPEGQYF